A single sample gave rise to the 20 T cell receptor beta chains below, sequenced in a study of blood T cell repertoires in COVID-19. The assay was immunoSEQ multiplex PCR, and TCRdb's table has in-frame clones only and misses some. The repertoire includes 75,000 to 100,000 clones, around nine tenths of them detected once, and approximately 5.9% sits in the top ten. Sequences were obtained from peripheral blood. All receptors derive from a man aged 55 to 70 with acute or convalescent COVID-19.

The rearrangement joins TRBV2 to TRBJ1-5; D may be TRBD1 (6 bases). The CDR3 contains 16 residues. V lost 7 bases and J 3 bases, leaving 19 bases between the germline ends. Germline-derived CDR1 and CDR2 are SNHLY and FYNNEI. For the CDR3, the DNA is TGTGCCAGCAAGGGCGGGGGAGGGGGAATCAATCAGCCCCAGCATTTT. It specifies CASKGGGGGINQPQHF.

This clone was found a few times. The CDR3 spells CASSDDYVDTEAFF. CDR3 DNA: TGTGCCAGCAGTGACGACTATGTGGACACTGAAGCTTTCTTT. J is TRBJ1-1 and V is TRBV2; D gene uncertain. CDR3 length: 14 residues. Germline CDR1 SNHLY, CDR2 FYNNEI. Deletions cut 3 bases from V and 3 bases from J, with 11 bases between.

The V and J genes are TRBV5-4 and TRBJ1-2; TRBD1 might be the D (5 bases). The V gene's germline CDR1 is SGHNT and CDR2 YYREEE (reference sequence). This CDR3 region has 13 residues. V was pared by 5 bases and J by 2 bases, with 10 bases between. CDR3 DNA sequence: TGTGCCAGCAGTCCGGACATAAACTATGGCTACACCTTC. Its protein product is CASSPDINYGYTF.

The gene calls are TRBV2 and TRBJ2-3, with TRBD2 matching over 13 bases. Unmatched junction bases numbered 2, after V lost 5 bases and J lost 6 bases. The V gene's germline CDR1 is SNHLY and CDR2 FYNNEI. This CDR3 is 14 amino acids long. For the CDR3, the DNA is TGTGCCAGCAGTAAGGGACTAGCGGGGGATACGCAGTATTTT. Its protein is CASSKGLAGDTQYF.

V is TRBV20-1 and J is TRBJ1-2; 7 bases map to TRBD1. The germline CDR1 and CDR2 sequences are DFQATT and SNEGSKA (reference sequence). The V gene end was trimmed by 3 bases and the J gene end by 1 base; junction bases not matched to a gene: 8. This CDR3 is built from 15 residues. The CDR3, as DNA: TGCAGTGCTAGTACCGACCGGGACAGTAACTATGGCTACACCTTC. It is translated as CSASTDRDSNYGYTF.

The genes are TRBV20-1 and TRBJ2-1, with D maybe TRBD1 (6 bases). CDR3 size: 11 residues. V dropped 6 bases and J dropped 10 bases, with 13 bases sitting between them. Per the germline V gene, CDR1 is DFQATT and CDR2 is SNEGSKA (reference sequence). The CDR3 coding sequence is TGCAGTGCGCAGGGGTTGGGGGAGCAGTTCTTC. This gives the protein CSAQGLGEQFF.

The rearrangement joins TRBV15 to TRBJ1-2; D ambiguous. This CDR3 has 17 residues. With 1 base removed from V and 0 bases from J, the gap between germline ends came to 15 bases. The germline CDR1 and CDR2 sequences are LNHNV and YYDKDF (reference sequence). CDR3 nucleotides: TGTGCCACCAGCAGAGTTTATGGTTCAGGAACTAACTATGGCTACACCTTC. It translates to CATSRVYGSGTNYGYTF.

The chain employs TRBV19 and TRBJ2-3; 7 bases line up with TRBD2. The germline gives CDR1 LNHDA, CDR2 SQIVND (reference sequence). Trimming took 0 bases from V and 4 from J; bases not matched to a gene: 1. This CDR3 is built from 14 residues. The CDR3 coding sequence is TGTGCCAGTAGTATAGAGCGGGGGTCAGATACGCAGTATTTT. Its translation is CASSIERGSDTQYF.

This clone has a single count. The chain uses TRBV6-2 or TRBV6-3 and TRBJ2-5, with 13 bases fitting TRBD2. This CDR3 contains 17 residues. J gave up 2 bases and V 5 bases, and 8 bases lay outside the gene matches. CDR1 MNHEY and CDR2 SVGEGT come from the germline V gene. The CDR3 reads CASSDLTSGGPQETQYF. CDR3 nucleotide sequence: TGTGCCAGCAGTGACCTGACTAGCGGGGGGCCACAAGAGACCCAGTACTTC.

J is TRBJ2-5 and V is TRBV11-2, with D perhaps TRBD1 (6 bases). Germline V gene sequence: CDR1 SGHAT, CDR2 FQNNGV. Trimming shortened V by 1 base and J by 1 base, and 16 bases separated the two germline ends. This CDR3 is 17 amino acids long. CDR3 region: CASSLVGMLGAQETQYF. The CDR3 DNA sequence: TGTGCCAGCAGCTTAGTTGGCATGTTGGGGGCCCAAGAGACCCAGTACTTC. The whole variable domain, filled in from reference TRBV11-2 and TRBJ2-5, reads EAGVAQSPRYKIIEKRQSVAFWCNPISGHATLYWYQQILGQGPKLLIQFQNNGVVDDSQLPKDRFSAERLKGVDSTLKIQPAKLEDSAVYLCASSLVGMLGAQETQYFGPGTRLLVL.

The rearrangement links TRBV6-2 or TRBV6-3 to TRBJ1-5; perhaps TRBD1 as D (5 bases). This CDR3 has 13 amino acids. Per germline, CDR1 MNHEY and CDR2 SVGEGT. V lost 2 bases, J lost 9 bases, and 11 bases lay in between. CDR3 nucleotide sequence: TGTGCCAGCAGTTACACGGGGGGGAGGCCCCAGCATTTT. It encodes CASSYTGGRPQHF.

This sequence joins TRBV7-8 and TRBJ1-1; no definite D call. The CDR3 contains 14 residues. CDR1 is SGHVS, CDR2 FQNEAQ, per germline. Trimming took 8 bases from V and 1 from J, leaving 14 bases between them. In DNA, the CDR3 is TGTGCCAGCGGAGAGGGCAGGTGGAACACTGAAGCTTTCTTT. It yields the protein CASGEGRWNTEAFF.

V is TRBV7-6 and J is TRBJ2-3, with 10 positions matching TRBD1. Germline CDR1 reads SGHVS; CDR2 reads FNYEAQ. With V trimmed by 2 bases and J by 3 bases, 8 bases remained unmatched. The CDR3 length is 17 residues. CDR3 sequence reads: CASSLRQGARLTDTQYF. CDR3 bases: TGTGCCAGCAGCTTACGACAGGGGGCGAGACTTACAGATACGCAGTATTTT.

This chain uses TRBV30 with TRBJ2-7, with D maybe TRBD1 (7 bases). This CDR3 region has 13 residues. Germline lookup yields CDR1 GTSNPN and CDR2 SVGIG (reference sequence). Trimming cost V 4 bases and J 6 bases, with 16 bases left between them. CDR3 nucleotides: TGTGCCTGGACCCAGGGGGGTCACAGCGAGCAGTACTTC. It encodes CAWTQGGHSEQYF.

J is TRBJ1-6 and V is TRBV7-9, with D possibly matching TRBD1 (5 bases). With 3 bases removed from V and 9 bases from J, the gap between germline ends came to 6 bases. Germline values: CDR1 SEHNR, CDR2 FQNEAQ (reference sequence). The CDR3 is made up of 12 amino acids. The CDR3: CASSLGGSPLHF. The CDR3 DNA reads TGTGCCAGCAGCTTGGGGGGTTCACCCCTCCACTTT.

This clone showed up just a few times. The rearrangement uses TRBV5-1 and TRBJ2-7; TRBD1 matches 7 bases. The CDR3 totals 14 residues. Germline V gene sequence: CDR1 SGHRS, CDR2 YFSETQ. V gave up 0 bases and J gave up 5 bases; unmatched junction bases: 5. The CDR3 protein is CASSLGQGVDEQYF. For the CDR3, the DNA is TGCGCCAGCAGCTTGGGCCAGGGGGTTGACGAGCAGTACTTC.

The chain employs TRBV6-5 and TRBJ1-2; D gene ambiguous. The germline V and J ends were trimmed by 8 bases and 7 bases, with 11 bases remaining between them. This CDR3 has 11 amino acids. From germline, CDR1 is MNHEY and CDR2 SVGAGI. For the CDR3, the DNA is TGTGCCAGCCGAGCCCCATTTGGCTACACCTTC. This gives the protein CASRAPFGYTF.

This chain joins TRBV27 and TRBJ2-7; 11 nucleotides agree with TRBD1. The junction had 7 bases not matched to a gene; V was cut back by 6 bases and J by 3 bases. The germline gives CDR1 MNHEY, CDR2 SMNVEV (reference sequence). The CDR3 contains 15 residues. The CDR3 is CASRPSGTGGYEQYF. The DNA of the CDR3 is TGTGCCAGCAGACCCTCCGGGACAGGGGGCTACGAGCAGTACTTC.

The chain recombines TRBV25-1 with TRBJ1-1; D may be TRBD1 (5 bases). The CDR3 covers 15 residues. V was pared by 3 bases and J by 5 bases, with 16 bases between. CDR1 MGHDK and CDR2 SYGVNS come from the germline V gene. The CDR3 coding sequence is TGTGCCAGCAGTGACTGGTCAGGAGGGGCGACTGAAGCTTTCTTT. Protein: CASSDWSGGATEAFF.

This chain connects TRBV4-3 to TRBJ1-2; D ambiguous. The CDR3 covers 16 residues. The V gene lost 0 bases and the J gene lost 6 bases, with 17 bases spanning the gap. The germline CDR1 and CDR2 sequences are LGHNA and YSLEER. CDR3 amino acids: CASSQDNAYLVDGYTF. CDR3 in DNA: TGCGCCAGCAGCCAAGATAATGCGTACTTGGTGGATGGCTACACCTTC.